Listed below are T cell receptor beta chains from one sample, sequenced in a study of cytomegalovirus exposure and HLA in healthy donors. Only in-frame clones appear in the TCRdb table, and some are missing; sequencing was by immunoSEQ multiplex PCR. In the table there are under 200,000 clones, approximately 86% of which are singletons. Sequencing input: PBMCs. The receptors derive from a male donor in good health and CMV-seronegative. Each CDR3 is given with its conserved first and last residue. D genes are given only for firm matches. Size is stated for part of the rows, as once, few or many counts, or as a class when the clone is expanded.

D,V,size,J,DNA,CDR3
.,TRBV7-9,.,TRBJ2-5,TGTGCCAGCAGCTCGACAGGACGGAAAGAGACCCAGTACTTC,CASSSTGRKETQYF
.,TRBV6-5,.,TRBJ2-7,TGTGCCAGCAGTTCGCCCTCTAGCGACAGCTCCTACGAGCAGTACTTC,CASSSPSSDSSYEQYF
.,TRBV20-1,.,TRBJ2-1,TGCAGTGCCCCGTACAATGAGCAGTTCTTC,CSAPYNEQFF
.,TRBV7-3,.,TRBJ2-7,TGTGCCAGCAGCTTAAGCGGGGTCTACTCCTACGAGCAGTACTTC,CASSLSGVYSYEQYF
TRBD1,TRBV5-4,.,TRBJ2-7,TGTGCCAGCAGCTTGGAGCCCGGGAAACAGGGGGCAAAAGAGCAGTACTTC,CASSLEPGKQGAKEQYF
TRBD2,TRBV11-1,.,TRBJ2-5,TGTGCCAGCAGCTTAGGGGCTAGCGGGGGAGAGACCCAGTACTTC,CASSLGASGGETQYF
.,TRBV5-1,.,TRBJ1-6,TGCGCCAGCAGCTTCTACAGGATAAATAATTCACCCCTCCACTTT,CASSFYRINNSPLHF
TRBD1,TRBV27,.,TRBJ2-4,TGTGCCAGCAGTCTCAGACAGGGGTCTCTCGAGCTAGCCAAAAACATTCAGTACTTC,CASSLRQGSLELAKNIQYF
TRBD1,TRBV28,.,TRBJ1-2,TGTGCCAGCAGTTTACAGGGGGCCTATGGCTATGGCTACACCTTC,CASSLQGAYGYGYTF
.,TRBV6-1,.,TRBJ2-5,TGTGCCAGCAGTGAAGCGTCGGGGTCCCAAGAGACCCAGTACTTC,CASSEASGSQETQYF
.,TRBV2,.,TRBJ1-5,TGTGCCAGCAGGGGGACACGGATTAAGGCCCAGCATTTT,CASRGTRIKAQHF
.,TRBV5-1,.,TRBJ2-5,TGCGCCAGCAATCAGGGACTTCAGACGATCCAAGAGACCCAGTACTTC,CASNQGLQTIQETQYF
TRBD1,TRBV7-3,.,TRBJ2-6,TGTGCCAGCAGCTCCCTCCCAGGGACAGGCTACTCTGGGGCCAACGTCCTGACTTTC,CASSSLPGTGYSGANVLTF
TRBD2,TRBV11-3,few,TRBJ2-1,TGTGCCAGCAGCTTAAGGGCTAGCGGGGTCTACAATGAGCAGTTCTTC,CASSLRASGVYNEQFF
.,TRBV4-2,.,TRBJ1-3,TGTGCCAGCAGCCAAGATTGGGGGGGGTCTGGAAACACCATATATTTT,CASSQDWGGSGNTIYF
.,TRBV28,.,TRBJ1-5,TGTGCCAGCAGACCTGGTACCCGGGGGAGCAATCAGCCCCAGCATTTT,CASRPGTRGSNQPQHF
.,TRBV7-9,.,TRBJ1-2,TGTTCCAGCAGCGCTAGGACAGATGGCTACACCTTC,CSSSARTDGYTF
TRBD2,TRBV15,.,TRBJ2-3,TGTGCCACCAGCAGAGCTAGCGGGGTCAACACAGATACGCAGTATTTT,CATSRASGVNTDTQYF
.,TRBV5-1,.,TRBJ1-1,TGCGCCAGCAGCACTCCGGGGAACACTGAAGCTTTCTTT,CASSTPGNTEAFF
TRBD2,TRBV6-1,.,TRBJ2-3,TGTGCCAGCAGTGAACTAGCGGGGGGGCCAGATACGCAGTATTTT,CASSELAGGPDTQYF
.,TRBV30,.,TRBJ1-4,TGTGCCTGGAGAAGGGATAGCGTCAATGAAAAACTGTTTTTT,CAWRRDSVNEKLFF
TRBD1,TRBV5-8,.,TRBJ1-1,TGTGCCAGCAGCAGAACCAGGGGGTGGTACACTGAAGCTTTCTTT,CASSRTRGWYTEAFF
.,TRBV25-1,.,TRBJ2-1,TGTGCCAGCAGTGAATATAGCTCCTACAATGAGCAGTTCTTC,CASSEYSSYNEQFF
.,TRBV4-1,.,TRBJ2-2,TGCGCCAGCAGCCTCGGACAGAACACCGGGGAGCTGTTTTTT,CASSLGQNTGELFF
TRBD1,TRBV6-5,.,TRBJ1-2,TGTGCCAGCAGTTACGGGACAGACTATGGCTACACCTTC,CASSYGTDYGYTF
.,TRBV9,.,TRBJ1-1,TGTGCCAGCAGCGTACGTCTTAGCACTGAAGCTTTCTTT,CASSVRLSTEAFF
TRBD2,TRBV19,once,TRBJ2-6,TGTGCCAGTAGAAAACTTAGCGGGGGTGGAACCTCTGGGGCCAACGTCCTGACTTTC,CASRKLSGGGTSGANVLTF
.,TRBV7-8,.,TRBJ2-2,TGTGCCAGCAGCTTAACTCAGACTAGAGCCGCCGGGGAGCTGTTTTTT,CASSLTQTRAAGELFF
.,TRBV30,.,TRBJ1-5,TGTGCCTGGAAACCTGCGGAGCAGCCCCAGCATTTT,CAWKPAEQPQHF
TRBD1,TRBV15,.,TRBJ1-5,TGTGCCACCAGCACCTTACCCGGACAGGGGAATCAGCCCCAGCATTTT,CATSTLPGQGNQPQHF
.,TRBV5-1,.,TRBJ1-1,TGCGCCAGCAGCCCCGACGGCACAGGGCTGGCGTACACTGAAGCTTTCTTT,CASSPDGTGLAYTEAFF
TRBD1,TRBV6-5,.,TRBJ1-1,TGTGCCAGCAGTTACCGGACAGGGGGCCGGAACACTGAAGCTTTCTTT,CASSYRTGGRNTEAFF
.,TRBV30,.,TRBJ1-3,TGTGCCTGGGGCCCTGCTATACTATCCTCTGGAAACACCATATATTTT,CAWGPAILSSGNTIYF
TRBD1,TRBV25-1,.,TRBJ1-2,TGTGCCAGCAGTACCACCGGGACAGGGGGCAGAGGCTACACCTTC,CASSTTGTGGRGYTF
.,TRBV5-4,.,TRBJ1-2,TGTGCCAGCAGCCGGGGGGAGGGAGGCTATGGCTACACCTTC,CASSRGEGGYGYTF
TRBD2,TRBV19,once,TRBJ2-1,TGTGCCAGTAACCGAGCGGGGGCTAACAATGAGCAGTTCTTC,CASNRAGANNEQFF
TRBD1,TRBV30,.,TRBJ2-7,TGTGCCTGGAGTGAACCGCCGGGACAGGGTCAGTACGAGCAGTACTTC,CAWSEPPGQGQYEQYF
.,TRBV27,.,TRBJ2-5,TGTGCCAGCAGGTCCAGGGGCAGGCAAGAGACCCAGTACTTC,CASRSRGRQETQYF
TRBD2,TRBV5-6,.,TRBJ2-7,TGTGCCAGCAGATATGGACTAGGGGCCTACGAGCAGTACTTC,CASRYGLGAYEQYF
TRBD2,TRBV27,.,TRBJ2-4,TGTGCCAGCAGTTTTGTGGGGGGGGCCAAAAACATTCAGTACTTC,CASSFVGGAKNIQYF
TRBD1,TRBV10-1,.,TRBJ1-1,TGCGCCAGCAGGGAGACAGGGACCACTGAAGCTTTCTTT,CASRETGTTEAFF
.,TRBV18,.,TRBJ2-7,TGTGCCAGCTCACCACGCACCGGACAAGTGGGGCCAACCTACGAGCAGTACTTC,CASSPRTGQVGPTYEQYF
TRBD2,TRBV7-2,.,TRBJ2-7,TGTGCCAGCAGTTTCCCGCGGGAGGGGGCCTACGAGCAGTACTTC,CASSFPREGAYEQYF
TRBD2,TRBV27,.,TRBJ2-1,TGTGCCAGCAGCGCCCCGAGCGGGGCCTCCTACAATGAGCAGTTCTTC,CASSAPSGASYNEQFF
.,TRBV4-2,once,TRBJ2-3,TGTGCCAGCAGCCAAGATATGTCCTTAGGGAGTAGCACAGATACGCAGTATTTT,CASSQDMSLGSSTDTQYF
.,TRBV5-4,.,TRBJ2-5,TGTGCCAGCAGCTTCTGGGCGAGGGAAGAGACCCAGTACTTC,CASSFWAREETQYF
.,TRBV10-1,.,TRBJ2-7,TGCGCCAGCAGTGATGCCGGTCCCTACGAGCAGTACTTC,CASSDAGPYEQYF